What follows are 7 T cell receptor beta chains derived from one specimen sequenced in a study of cytomegalovirus exposure and HLA in healthy donors. The PCR ran on 60 Vbeta and 13 Jbeta primers. Here immunoSEQ multiplex PCR was the method, and the copy in TCRdb shows in-frame clones only, minus some. The repertoire table contains 200,000 to 250,000 clones. The specimen sequenced was PBMCs. The receptors stem from a woman aged 25 to 39 in good health and CMV-seropositive.

The chain recombines TRBV6-4 with TRBJ2-1; 10 bases are a match to TRBD2. This CDR3 has 15 amino acids. Losses at the gene ends were 2 bases for V and 8 bases for J; bases not matched to a gene: 6. CDR1 is MRHNA and CDR2 is SNTAGT in the germline V gene. The CDR3 sequence is CASSDPSGSTHEQFF. In DNA, the CDR3 is TGTGCCAGCAGTGACCCTAGCGGGAGTACCCATGAGCAGTTCTTC.

The rearrangement links TRBV2 to TRBJ2-7; TRBD2 is a possible D gene (6 bases). V dropped 1 base and J dropped 0 bases, with 16 bases sitting between them. CDR1 and CDR2 from the germline V gene are SNHLY and FYNNEI. CDR3 length: 17 amino acids. CDR3 DNA: TGTGCCAGCAGTGAAGGCGGGGCAAATTATTTCTCCTACGAGCAGTACTTC. It codes for CASSEGGANYFSYEQYF.

This chain uses TRBV4-1 with TRBJ2-1; 12 bases line up with TRBD2. The V gene's germline CDR1 is MGHRA and CDR2 YSYEKL. The junction had 6 bases not matched to a gene; V was cut back by 4 bases and J by 5 bases. The CDR3 loop spans 16 amino acids. The CDR3 protein is CASSPRGLAGNNEQFF. The CDR3 DNA reads TGCGCCAGCAGCCCCCGCGGACTAGCGGGAAACAATGAGCAGTTCTTC.

This chain links TRBV4-1 with TRBJ2-3; D remains ambiguous. Germline loops: CDR1 MGHRA, CDR2 YSYEKL. V gave up 1 base and J gave up 4 bases, with 6 bases separating them. The CDR3 covers 13 residues. CDR3 sequence: CASSQVVADTQYF. The CDR3 coding sequence is TGCGCCAGCAGCCAAGTAGTAGCAGATACGCAGTATTTT.

The V gene is TRBV13, the J gene TRBJ2-7; possibly TRBD1 for D (6 bases). Germline V CDR1 and CDR2: PRHDT, FYEKMQ (reference sequence). The CDR3 runs to 15 residues. V lost 4 bases and J lost 0, with 13 bases in between. The DNA for the CDR3 is TGTGCCAGCAGCTCCTCCCGGGACACCTCCTACGAGCAGTACTTC. This encodes CASSSSRDTSYEQYF.

The rearrangement uses TRBV6-6 and TRBJ1-2; TRBD1 matches at 7 bases. V dropped 5 bases and J dropped 3; count of bases not matched to a gene: 9. Germline V lookup: CDR1 MNHNY, CDR2 SVGAGI (reference sequence). The CDR3 runs to 15 residues. CDR3 residues: CASSRVEGADYGYTF. As DNA, the CDR3 is TGTGCCAGCAGTCGAGTAGAGGGGGCAGACTATGGCTACACCTTC.

The rearrangement uses TRBV2 and TRBJ1-4; TRBD1 is a possible D gene (5 bases). Germline V lookup: CDR1 SNHLY, CDR2 FYNNEI. The V end lost 4 bases, the J end lost 4 bases, and 10 bases lay between the germline ends. This CDR3 region has 14 residues. In DNA, the CDR3 is TGTGCCAGCAGTGTTGGAGGGGATAATGAAAAACTGTTTTTT. As protein: CASSVGGDNEKLFF. Filled out from reference TRBV2 and TRBJ1-4, the complete variable domain reads EPEVTQTPSHQVTQMGQEVILRCVPISNHLYFYWYRQILGQKVEFLVSFYNNEISEKSEIFDDQFSVERPDGSNFTLKIRSTKLEDSAMYFCASSVGGDNEKLFFGSGTQLSVL.